This T cell receptor beta chain was profiled in a study of shared clonotypes between healthy human individuals. General study results and limits: The study drew on few donors, limiting represented genetic and exposure-history diversity. It was expected that sequencing depth would affect clonotype sharing among donors.

Notes on this clone: Its target is not known.

Data came from immunoSEQ multiplex PCR; TCRdb stores just in-frame clones and leaves some out. The sample lists 950,000 to 1,100,000 clones, about 70% occurring once. The CDR3 covers 16 residues. J gave up 5 bases and V 5 bases, and 10 bases lay outside the gene matches. Looked up from germline, CDR1 is MNHNY and CDR2 is SVGAGI (reference sequence). The chain joins TRBV6-6 to TRBJ2-3; 10 bases match TRBD2. The clonotype originates from a man younger than 35 in good health. The sample was memory CD4+ T cells sorted from blood. Subset: CD45RA-negative fraction. Written as DNA, the CDR3 is TGTGCCAGCAGTCCGCTGGGAGCGGGGGGGCGAGATACGCAGTATTTT. This sequence encodes CASSPLGAGGRDTQYF.